One and the same sample provided the 28 T cell receptor beta chains below, sequenced in a study of T cell responses to AZD1222 COVID-19 vaccine. Libraries were prepared by immunoSEQ multiplex PCR; TCRdb keeps only in-frame clonotypes and omits some of them. The sample holds 150,000 or so clones, about 91% seen once. The sample in question was peripheral blood, obtained on day 0 of AZD1222 vaccination. The receptors derive from an adult in good health.

V is TRBV7-2 and J is TRBJ2-7, with D perhaps matching TRBD2 (6 bases). Germline V gives CDR1 SGHTA, CDR2 FQGNSA. Trimming took off 3 bases at V and 2 bases at J, with 11 bases between the two ends. The CDR3 consists of 14 residues. This CDR3 reads CASSFQSGAYEQYF. As DNA, the CDR3 is TGTGCCAGCAGCTTCCAGTCGGGGGCCTACGAGCAGTACTTC.

The genes are TRBV28 and TRBJ2-3, with unresolved D. Germline V gene data show CDR1 as MDHEN and CDR2 as SYDVKM. The CDR3 extends over 13 amino acids. V lost 2 bases, J lost 2 bases, and 5 bases lay in between. CDR3 protein: CASSLVSTDTQYF. The CDR3 nucleotides read TGTGCCAGCAGTTTAGTTTCCACAGATACGCAGTATTTT.

The chain carries TRBV5-4 and TRBJ2-7; the D gene could be TRBD1 or TRBD2 (5 bases each). The CDR3 loop spans 15 amino acids. Per the germline V gene, CDR1 is SGHNT and CDR2 is YYREEE (reference sequence). V was pared by 3 bases and J by 0 bases, with 13 bases between. The CDR3 protein is CASSSWDANSYEQYF. DNA of the CDR3: TGTGCCAGCAGCTCGTGGGACGCAAACTCCTACGAGCAGTACTTC.

The rearrangement links TRBV6-6 to TRBJ2-1; D remains unclear. Trimming pared 2 bases from V and 4 bases from J, leaving 12 bases between. Germline lookup yields CDR1 MNHNY and CDR2 SVGAGI (reference sequence). The CDR3 length is 15 residues. The CDR3 bases are TGTGCCAGCAGTTACGGCGGCCCGGATTACAATGAGCAGTTCTTC. Translation gives CASSYGGPDYNEQFF.

As to this clone: This specimen includes other DNA sequences encoding the same CDR3. The chain couples TRBV19 to TRBJ1-5; the D gene is possibly TRBD1 (6 bases). The V gene's germline CDR1 is LNHDA and CDR2 SQIVND (reference sequence). The CDR3 runs 15 residues. V was clipped by 1 base and J by 1 base, with 8 bases between them. CDR3 protein: CASSIGQGSNQPQHF. The CDR3 DNA sequence: TGTGCCAGTAGTATAGGTCAGGGGAGCAATCAGCCCCAGCATTTT.

This chain links TRBV30 with TRBJ2-2; D gene ambiguous. CDR3 length equals 16 residues. V shed 0 bases and J shed 5 bases, with 16 bases lying between them. CDR1 and CDR2 (germline): GTSNPN, SVGIG (reference sequence). CDR3: CAWSVSRTGRTGELFF. The CDR3 DNA reads TGTGCCTGGAGTGTAAGTCGGACCGGAAGGACCGGGGAGCTGTTTTTT.

Written as DNA, the CDR3 is TGTGCCAGCAGTTCCCTAGGACAGGGGGATCAGCCCCAGCATTTT. As protein: CASSSLGQGDQPQHF. The chain combines TRBV6-5 with TRBJ1-5; 10 bases line up with TRBD1. The CDR3 covers 15 residues. Germline values: CDR1 MNHEY, CDR2 SVGAGI. The V and J ends lost 4 bases and 5 bases, in that order; junction bases with no gene match: 5.

The J gene is TRBJ2-1, the V gene TRBV11-3, with D perhaps given as TRBD1 or TRBD2 (5 bases each). The CDR3 has 12 amino acids. Germline-derived CDR1 and CDR2 are SGHNT and YENEEA. Deletions cut 5 bases from V and 15 bases from J, with 17 bases between. CDR3 coding DNA: TGTGCCAGCAGCCCGTTTTGGGGGTCTATGTTCTTC. Translated: CASSPFWGSMFF.

V gene TRBV20-1 combines with J gene TRBJ1-1, with no clear D. Germline V gives CDR1 DFQATT, CDR2 SNEGSKA (reference sequence). Trimming left V 7 bases short and J 1 base short, with 7 bases between. The CDR3 totals 11 residues. CDR3 protein: CSVNRNTEAFF. CDR3 nucleotides: TGCAGTGTCAACAGGAACACTGAAGCTTTCTTT.

This clone was seen just once. V and J are TRBV3-1 (or the pseudogene TRBV3-2) and TRBJ2-7; TRBD2 agrees at 10 bases. The CDR3 is 14 residues long. V was clipped by 4 bases and J by 4 bases; unmatched bases: 4. The germline gives CDR1 LGHDT, CDR2 YNNKEL (reference sequence). CDR3 in DNA: TGTGCCAGCAGCCGTCGGACTAGCGGATACGAGCAGTACTTC. Its translation is CASSRRTSGYEQYF.

The gene calls are TRBV10-1 and TRBJ2-1; 9 positions match TRBD2. Germline V gene sequence: CDR1 WNHNN, CDR2 SYGVQD (reference sequence). The CDR3 has 17 amino acids. The V and J ends lost 1 base and 0 bases, in that order; junction bases with no gene match: 4. Here the CDR3 reads CASSEWASGVSYNEQFF. The CDR3 DNA reads TGCGCCAGCAGTGAGTGGGCTAGCGGGGTCTCCTACAATGAGCAGTTCTTC.

This chain uses TRBV2 with TRBJ2-3; 15 positions match TRBD2. Germline V gene sequence: CDR1 SNHLY, CDR2 FYNNEI. This CDR3 has 16 amino acids. V lost 4 bases to trimming and J lost 3 bases; unmatched junction nucleotides: 2. CDR3 loop: CASSGGTSGRTDTQYF. In nucleotides, the CDR3 is TGTGCCAGCAGTGGGGGGACTAGCGGGAGGACAGATACGCAGTATTTT. Full variable domain (remainder filled in from reference TRBV2 and TRBJ2-3): EPEVTQTPSHQVTQMGQEVILRCVPISNHLYFYWYRQILGQKVEFLVSFYNNEISEKSEIFDDQFSVERPDGSNFTLKIRSTKLEDSAMYFCASSGGTSGRTDTQYFGPGTRLTVL.

The gene calls are TRBV10-1 and TRBJ1-6; D ambiguous. V lost 0 bases to trimming and J lost 10 bases, with 13 bases between them. The CDR3 is 15 amino acids. Per germline, CDR1 WNHNN and CDR2 SYGVQD (reference sequence). CDR3 coding DNA: TGCGCCAGCAGTGAGTCGGCCAGGTTGGGATCACCCCTCCACTTT. This sequence encodes CASSESARLGSPLHF.

The chain couples TRBV9 to TRBJ2-3; 9 nucleotides match TRBD1. V lost 0 bases, J lost 4 bases, and 3 bases stayed unmatched. The CDR3 consists of 15 residues. Per the germline V gene, CDR1 is SGDLS and CDR2 is YYNGEE. The CDR3, as DNA: TGTGCCAGCAGCGTAGGGACAGGGGTGGCAGATACGCAGTATTTT. This translates into CASSVGTGVADTQYF.

The chain employs TRBV2 and TRBJ2-7; no definite D call. V gave up 5 bases and J gave up 3 bases, with 2 bases separating them. This CDR3 is built from 10 residues. Germline CDR1 is SNHLY and CDR2 is FYNNEI. The CDR3 DNA is TGTGCCAGCAGTAGCTACGAGCAGTACTTC. The encoded protein is CASSSYEQYF.

This chain links TRBV28 with TRBJ1-2; D may be TRBD1 (6 bases). This CDR3 comprises 15 residues. V was pared by 6 bases and J by 7 bases, with 21 bases between. CDR1 MDHEN and CDR2 SYDVKM come from the germline V gene. The DNA for the CDR3 is TGTGCCAGCAGCATTACCCACCGTGGGGGGGCTGGCTACACCTTC. Amino acids: CASSITHRGGAGYTF.

Only a few counts were recorded for this clone. This chain links TRBV3-1 (or the pseudogene TRBV3-2) with TRBJ1-5; tentative D call: TRBD1 (5 bases). Germline CDR1 LGHDT, CDR2 YNNKEL (reference sequence). CDR3 size: 15 residues. Trimming took 1 base from V and 1 from J, leaving 8 bases between them. In nucleotides, the CDR3 is TGTGCCAGCAGCCAAGGGGGCGTGAGCAATCAGCCCCAGCATTTT. This sequence encodes CASSQGGVSNQPQHF.

V and J are TRBV6-1 and TRBJ1-2, with a tentative D call TRBD1 (6 bases). The germline gives CDR1 MNHNS, CDR2 SASEGT. V lost 4 bases and J 5 bases, leaving 20 bases between the germline ends. The CDR3 loop spans 16 amino acids. The CDR3 nucleotides read TGTGCCAGCAGTGGTCAGGGGATTTGGGGGACTTATGGCTACACCTTC. It yields the protein CASSGQGIWGTYGYTF.

The chain combines TRBV18 with TRBJ2-7; 8 bases fit TRBD1. From germline, CDR1 is KGHSH and CDR2 LQKENI. The CDR3 loop spans 18 amino acids. Trimming at V came to 1 base and at J to 2 bases, leaving 13 bases not matched to a gene. The DNA for the CDR3 is TGTGCCAGCTCACCACGCCAGGGGGCGGAATGGGTCGCCTACGAGCAGTACTTC. The encoded protein is CASSPRQGAEWVAYEQYF. The full variable domain, with the rest looked up from reference TRBV18 and TRBJ2-7, is NAGVMQNPRHLVRRRGQEARLRCSPMKGHSHVYWYRQLPEEGLKFMVYLQKENIIDESGMPKERFSAEFPKEGPSILRIQQVVRGDSAAYFCASSPRQGAEWVAYEQYFGPGTRLTVT.

The chain combines TRBV6-2 or TRBV6-3 with TRBJ2-1, with D possibly being TRBD2 (5 bases). The CDR3 spans 11 residues. The V end lost 5 bases, the J end lost 7 bases, and 6 bases lay between the germline ends. Germline V lookup: CDR1 MNHEY, CDR2 SVGEGT. The CDR3 DNA reads TGTGCCAGCAGTGAGCGGAATGAGCAGTTCTTC. Amino acid sequence: CASSERNEQFF.

The chain links TRBV9 to TRBJ2-5; D gene ambiguous. Germline values: CDR1 SGDLS, CDR2 YYNGEE. The CDR3 loop spans 14 amino acids. V dropped 0 bases and J dropped 4 bases, with 10 bases sitting between them. CDR3 sequence: CASSVGLQTETQYF. Here the CDR3 DNA reads TGTGCCAGCAGCGTAGGACTCCAGACAGAGACCCAGTACTTC. Full variable domain (missing parts from reference TRBV9 and TRBJ2-5): DSGVTQTPKHLITATGQRVTLRCSPRSGDLSVYWYQQSLDQGLQFLIQYYNGEERAKGNILERFSAQQFPDLHSELNLSSLELGDSALYFCASSVGLQTETQYFGPGTRLLVL.

This clone was seen just once. The V call is TRBV28, the J call TRBJ1-2; 7 bases map to TRBD1. This CDR3 spans 16 amino acids. Germline loops: CDR1 MDHEN, CDR2 SYDVKM. Unmatched junction bases numbered 8, after V lost 4 bases and J lost 0 bases. CDR3 bases: TGTGCCAGCAGTTCATCTTTGACAGGGACTAACTATGGCTACACCTTC. Translating gives CASSSSLTGTNYGYTF.

Points on this clone: The same CDR3 arises from other DNA sequences in this sample as well. V is TRBV27 and J is TRBJ1-2, with D possibly matching TRBD1 (5 bases). The CDR3 consists of 11 residues. V lost 6 bases and J 8 bases, leaving 10 bases between the germline ends. From germline, CDR1 is MNHEY and CDR2 SMNVEV (reference sequence). CDR3 sequence reads: CASSGGGGYTF. The DNA of the CDR3 is TGTGCCAGCAGCGGGGGTGGCGGCTACACCTTC.

The gene calls are TRBV4-3 and TRBJ2-2; 10 bases align to TRBD1. The CDR3 consists of 16 residues. Germline trimming cut 5 bases from V and 4 bases from J; bases unmatched to any gene: 7. Per germline, CDR1 LGHNA and CDR2 YSLEER. In DNA form, the CDR3 reads TGCGCCAGCAGCTCCCGACAGGGGGCGGGCACCGGGGAGCTGTTTTTT. It specifies CASSSRQGAGTGELFF.

This clone occurred once. The chain carries TRBV28 and TRBJ1-3, with D tentatively TRBD1 (6 bases). The CDR3 has 13 residues. The ends were cut back, 6 bases at V and 5 bases at J, with 11 bases in the middle. Germline CDR1 and CDR2: MDHEN and SYDVKM. The CDR3 region has the DNA TGTGCCAGCAGAGGGACACCTCGAAACACCATATATTTT. Protein: CASRGTPRNTIYF.

The chain is built from TRBV19 and TRBJ2-2; possible D gene TRBD1, 5 bases. The CDR3 is made up of 14 amino acids. The ends were cut back, 5 bases at V and 5 bases at J, with 12 bases in the middle. Germline CDR1 is LNHDA and CDR2 is SQIVND (reference sequence). CDR3 amino acids: CASSQGWSTGELFF. The CDR3 nucleotides read TGTGCCAGTAGTCAGGGTTGGTCGACCGGGGAGCTGTTTTTT.

V gene TRBV15 combines with J gene TRBJ2-5; D is uncertain. The CDR3 length is 12 residues. V gave up 2 bases and J gave up 2 bases, with 3 bases separating them. In germline, CDR1 is LNHNV, CDR2 YYDKDF (reference sequence). The CDR3 protein is CATSRSQETQYF. The DNA for the CDR3 is TGTGCCACCAGCAGATCTCAAGAGACCCAGTACTTC.

The gene calls are TRBV5-4 and TRBJ2-1, with TRBD2 matching 12 bases. The CDR3 sequence is 16 residues long. Trimming cost V 4 bases and J 6 bases; bases outside gene matches: 8. CDR1 SGHNT and CDR2 YYREEE come from the germline V gene (reference sequence). CDR3 DNA: TGTGCCAGCAGCCTCTCTCTAGCGGGGGGGCGCAATGAGCAGTTCTTC. Translated: CASSLSLAGGRNEQFF.